This TCR beta chain emerged from a study of blood T cell repertoires in COVID-19. Background on the study: Samples representing acute and convalescent COVID-19 were sourced from the United States, Italy and Spain. Sources were T cells, B-cell-depleted T cells, or PBMCs; the material itself was cDNA or gDNA.

The V segment lost 1 base and the J segment 5 bases; nucleotides outside the gene matches: 5. Per germline, CDR1 SGHTA and CDR2 FQGNSA. The CDR3 contains 17 residues. Per the study methods: Reference gene primer amplification in the assay estimated nucleated cell counts. Libraries were prepared by immunoSEQ multiplex PCR; TCRdb keeps only in-frame clonotypes and omits some of them. Clone size and V and J calls were adopted from that table, with D and trimming inferred from the DNA. This sample has about 88,000 clones, with approximately 87% found just once. This sequence was found in a human donor in a cohort sampled during active COVID-19. The chain links TRBV7-2 to TRBJ2-4, with 13 bases fitting TRBD2. Specimen: peripheral blood. CDR3 in DNA: TGTGCCAGCAGCTTAGGAGGTGGGACTAGCGGGGAAAACATTCAGTACTTC. Protein: CASSLGGGTSGENIQYF.